This TCR beta chain was observed in a study of cytomegalovirus exposure and HLA in healthy donors. Study-wide points: A missense DCLRE1C variant was associated with V- and J-gene trimming of TCR beta chains in a later analysis, and an independent cohort replicated the association. More than 150 TCR beta chains were listed as cytomegalovirus-associated. What a later analysis reportedly showed was that an Asian-associated ancestry cluster had fewer N-insertions than the 666-donor mean. In an earlier analysis, productive rearrangement rates for most beta V segments clustered near 87% or 30%.

Amplification used 60 Vbeta primers and 13 Jbeta primers. Clones were sequenced by immunoSEQ multiplex PCR, and TCRdb holds only the in-frame ones, with some missing. The data show 55,000 to 75,000 clones, 75% seen once. With respect to this clone: Its antigen is not identified. Additional DNA sequences in this sample encode the identical CDR3.

The CDR3 covers 15 residues. J gave up 5 bases and V 0 bases, and 0 bases lay outside the gene matches. The V gene's germline CDR1 is SGHDT and CDR2 YYEEEE. This receptor was obtained from a woman in her twenties or thirties in good health and CMV-seropositive. The sample comprised PBMCs. V gene TRBV5-6 combines with J gene TRBJ2-5; TRBD2 agrees at 14 bases. CDR3 in DNA: TGTGCCAGCAGCTTGGGGACTAGCGGGAGGGAGACCCAGTACTTC. It is translated as CASSLGTSGRETQYF. Filled out from reference TRBV5-6 and TRBJ2-5, the complete variable domain reads DAGVTQSPTHLIKTRGQQVTLRCSPKSGHDTVSWYQQALGQGPQFIFQYYEEEERQRGNFPDRFSGHQFPNYSSELNVNALLLGDSALYLCASSLGTSGRETQYFGPGTRLLVL.